This T cell receptor (beta chain) was sequenced during a study of blood T cell repertoires in COVID-19 (dated by TCRdb to about 2020). For context, the study as a whole: Samples from collaborators originated in the United States, Italy and Spain and spanned both the acute and convalescent phases of COVID-19. The dataset comprised deeply sampled blood TCRbeta repertoires from subjects exposed to, actively infected with, or recovered from COVID-19. Where HLA class I and class II types were available, the types were taken from metadata supplied by the sample provider, not from assay-based typing. The samples were drawn from two sources: the first 160 participants of the ongoing ImmuneRACE study, and over 950 subjects contributed by 6 global collaborators. Sample metadata almost always included a de-identified subject ID, COVID-19 status, age in years and sex. The repertoires were released in a freely available public database meant as a resource for research on the immune response to SARS-CoV-2. The prospective study material was composed of cDNA or gDNA derived from T cells, B-cell-depleted T cells, or PBMCs. On the study overall, not on this receptor specifically: Clinical and demographic metadata were provided uncurated, with the amount varying by source and participant.

As to this clone: No antigen is known for it. Base qualities were left out, and no much larger clone turns up one base away.

Each collaborating institution followed its own protocols to collect whole blood in K2EDTA tubes. Collaborator samples were shipped for TCRbeta analysis as frozen whole blood, isolated PBMCs, or DNA extracted from either sample type. The immunoSEQ Assay, a bias-controlled multiplex PCR, was used to amplify TCRbeta CDR3 regions from genomic DNA. As for how the authors treated the data: Within the assay, amplification of reference gene primers was used to estimate how many nucleated cells each sample contained. Sequence reads were collapsed and filtered to measure the absolute abundance of every unique TCRbeta CDR3 rearrangement. Productive Simpson clonality was computed per sample as the square root of Simpson's diversity index over productive rearrangements. TCRdb took over this immuneACCESS table, retaining in-frame rearrangements with V and J assigned. Such tables are incomplete; in checked studies, under half of the missing clones stem from an unresolved V gene, and the remainder is unexplained. V, J and clone size reflect that table, while D and trimming were determined from the DNA. Across this sample there are fewer than 130,000 clones, with about 88% seen only once. Clones ranked in the top ten supply approximately 2.1% of the sample.

The sequence derives from a human donor in a cohort sampled during active COVID-19. Input material: peripheral blood.

The nucleotides are TGTGCCAGCAGTGGACGTTCGGGGGAAGAGACCCAGTACTTC. Its protein product is CASSGRSGEETQYF. The rearranged chain carries TRBV2 and TRBJ2-5; a tentative D match to TRBD2 spans 6 bases. Trimming takes 4 bases from V and 3 bases from J, and the germline ends sit 12 bases apart. The CDR3 covers 14 residues, taking in both the cysteine and the phenylalanine. This entry keeps only the CDR3 DNA: 42 bases, framed from base 1. Sequences SNHLY (CDR1) and FYNNEI (CDR2) are obtained from the germline V gene.